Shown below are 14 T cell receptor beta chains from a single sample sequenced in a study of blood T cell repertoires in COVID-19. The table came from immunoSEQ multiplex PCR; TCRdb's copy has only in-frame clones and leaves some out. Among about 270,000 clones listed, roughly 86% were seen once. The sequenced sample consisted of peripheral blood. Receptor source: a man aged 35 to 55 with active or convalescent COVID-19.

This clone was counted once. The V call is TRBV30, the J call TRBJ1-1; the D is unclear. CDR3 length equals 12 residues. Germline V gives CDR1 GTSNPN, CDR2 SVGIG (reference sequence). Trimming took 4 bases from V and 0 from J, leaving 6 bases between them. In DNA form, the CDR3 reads TGTGCCTGGAACACCCTGAACACTGAAGCTTTCTTT. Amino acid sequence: CAWNTLNTEAFF.

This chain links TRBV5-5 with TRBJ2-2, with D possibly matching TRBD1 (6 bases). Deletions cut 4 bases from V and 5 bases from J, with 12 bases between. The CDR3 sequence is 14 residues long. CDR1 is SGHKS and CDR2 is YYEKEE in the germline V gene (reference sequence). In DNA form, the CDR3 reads TGTGCCAGCAGCCCACAAGGACAGACCGGGGAGCTGTTTTTT. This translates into CASSPQGQTGELFF.

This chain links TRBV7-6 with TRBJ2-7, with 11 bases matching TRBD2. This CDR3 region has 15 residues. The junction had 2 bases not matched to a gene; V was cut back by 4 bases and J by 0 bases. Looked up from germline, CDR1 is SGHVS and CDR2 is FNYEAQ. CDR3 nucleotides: TGTGCCAGCAGCTCCGGGACTAGCGGCTCCTACGAGCAGTACTTC. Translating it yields CASSSGTSGSYEQYF. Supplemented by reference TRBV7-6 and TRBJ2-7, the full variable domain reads GAGVSQSPRYKVTKRGQDVALRCDPISGHVSLYWYRQALGQGPEFLTYFNYEAQQDKSGLPNDRFSAERPEGSISTLTIQRTEQRDSAMYRCASSSGTSGSYEQYFGPGTRLTVT.

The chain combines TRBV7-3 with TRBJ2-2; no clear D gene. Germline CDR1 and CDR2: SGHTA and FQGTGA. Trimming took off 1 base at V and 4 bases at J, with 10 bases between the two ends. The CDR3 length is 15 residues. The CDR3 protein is CASSLIGSLTGELFF. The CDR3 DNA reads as TGTGCCAGCAGCTTAATTGGCAGTCTCACCGGGGAGCTGTTTTTT.

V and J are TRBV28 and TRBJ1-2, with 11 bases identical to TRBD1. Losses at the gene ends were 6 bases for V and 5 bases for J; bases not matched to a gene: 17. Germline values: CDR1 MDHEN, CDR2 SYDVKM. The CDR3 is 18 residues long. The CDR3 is CASSLIGQGASVVYGYTF. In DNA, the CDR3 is TGTGCCAGCAGCCTTATTGGACAGGGGGCGTCGGTTGTGTATGGCTACACCTTC.

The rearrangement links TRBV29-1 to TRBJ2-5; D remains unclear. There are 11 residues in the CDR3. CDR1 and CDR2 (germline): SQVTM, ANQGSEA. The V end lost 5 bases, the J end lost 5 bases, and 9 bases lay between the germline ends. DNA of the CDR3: TGCAGCGTTAGAGTTTCTGAGACCCAGTACTTC. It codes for CSVRVSETQYF.

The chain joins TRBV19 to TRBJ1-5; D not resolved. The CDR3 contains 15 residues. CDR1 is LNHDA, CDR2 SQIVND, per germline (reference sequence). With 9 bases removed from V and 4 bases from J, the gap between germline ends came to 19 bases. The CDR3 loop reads CASQTQGPGNQPQHF. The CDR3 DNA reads TGTGCCAGCCAGACCCAAGGGCCGGGAAATCAGCCCCAGCATTTT.

CDR3 DNA sequence: TGTGCCAGCACCGCCGGGACAGGGGGAGGCTACACCTTC. It specifies CASTAGTGGGYTF. The chain recombines TRBV12-3 or TRBV12-4 with TRBJ1-2; 11 bases align to TRBD1. The CDR3 is 13 amino acids. V trimming: 7 bases; J trimming: 8 bases; junction bases outside the gene matches: 6.

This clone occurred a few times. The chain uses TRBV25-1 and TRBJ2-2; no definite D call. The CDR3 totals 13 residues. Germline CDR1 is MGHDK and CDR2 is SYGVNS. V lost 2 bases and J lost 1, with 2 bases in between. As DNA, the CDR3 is TGTGCCAGCAGTGAACAGAACACCGGGGAGCTGTTTTTT. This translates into CASSEQNTGELFF.

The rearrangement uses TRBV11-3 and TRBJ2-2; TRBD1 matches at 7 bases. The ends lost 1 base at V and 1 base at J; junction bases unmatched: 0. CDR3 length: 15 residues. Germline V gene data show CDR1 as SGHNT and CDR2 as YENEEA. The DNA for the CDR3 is TGTGCCAGCAGCTTAGGGACAGGGAACACCGGGGAGCTGTTTTTT. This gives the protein CASSLGTGNTGELFF.

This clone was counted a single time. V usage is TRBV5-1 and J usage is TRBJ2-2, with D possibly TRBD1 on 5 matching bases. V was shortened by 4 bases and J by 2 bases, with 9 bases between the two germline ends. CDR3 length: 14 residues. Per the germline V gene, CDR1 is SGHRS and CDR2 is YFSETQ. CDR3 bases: TGCGCCAGCAGCGTGGGGCTCAACACCGGGGAGCTGTTTTTT. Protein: CASSVGLNTGELFF.

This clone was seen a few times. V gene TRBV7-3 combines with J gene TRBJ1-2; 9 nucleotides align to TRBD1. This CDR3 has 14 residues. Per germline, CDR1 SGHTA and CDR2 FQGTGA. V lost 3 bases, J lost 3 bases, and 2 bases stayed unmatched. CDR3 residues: CASSFGQGHYGYTF. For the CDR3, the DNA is TGTGCCAGCAGCTTTGGACAGGGGCACTATGGCTACACCTTC.

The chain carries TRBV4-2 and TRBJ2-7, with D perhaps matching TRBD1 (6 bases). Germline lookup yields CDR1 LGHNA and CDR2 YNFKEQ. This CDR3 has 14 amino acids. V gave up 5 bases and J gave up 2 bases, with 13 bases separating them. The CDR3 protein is CASSNWGTTYEQYF. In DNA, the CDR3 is TGTGCCAGCAGCAATTGGGGGACAACCTACGAGCAGTACTTC.

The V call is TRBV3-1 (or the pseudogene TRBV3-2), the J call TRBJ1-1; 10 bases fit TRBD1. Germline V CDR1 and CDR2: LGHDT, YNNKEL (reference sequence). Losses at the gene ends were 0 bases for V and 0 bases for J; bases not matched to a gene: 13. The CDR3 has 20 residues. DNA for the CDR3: TGTGCCAGCAGCCAAGAAGGGTGGACCTCCGGACAGGGGGTGAACACTGAAGCTTTCTTT. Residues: CASSQEGWTSGQGVNTEAFF.